This T cell receptor (gamma chain) emerged from a study of Vγ9Vδ2 T cells in congenital toxoplasmosis (dated by TCRdb to the early 2020s). For the wider study: IgG, IgM and IgA serology, Western blot and an in-house interferon-gamma release assay were used to diagnose congenital toxoplasmosis. In this study, researchers looked at the gamma and delta chain CDR3 repertoires of sorted blood gammadelta T cells, comparing infants congenitally infected with T. gondii against uninfected infants. Repertoires were sequenced from infants at 2 months after birth and at 1 year of age. At 2 months, TCR sequencing included about 5 infected and approximately eleven uninfected infants, while at 1 year the sequenced group was 3 infected and 4 uninfected infants. Overall results and qualifications from the work: Compared with uninfected infants, infected infants at 2 months appeared to have fewer N additions in their TRGV9 and TRDV2 CDR3s, and this was especially true for TRDV2-TRDJ1 sequences. Two months was the earliest age with enough suitable sample material for TCR repertoire analysis, so newborn repertoires were not sequenced. Repertoire differences between infected and uninfected infants were less clearly seen at 1 year of age than at 2 months. Among approximately 2-month-old infants, germline-encoded fetal-type TRDV2 CDR3 sequences seemed to show up more often in infected than in uninfected infants, which suggests an in utero expansion footprint. Both infected and uninfected infants showed high prevalence of a public TRGV9 clonotype.

This clone is large (0.1 to 1%) in terms of sample share. Which antigen it targets is not known. No clone much larger than this one lies a single base away; base qualities are absent. Germline trimming amounts to 4 bases on V and 3 bases on J, with 3 as the count of junction bases outside the gene matches. From its cysteine to its phenylalanine, the CDR3 spans 12 amino acids. Left in the record is the CDR3 DNA by itself, 36 bases read in frame from the first base. According to the germline V gene, CDR1 reads EGSTGY and CDR2 reads YDSYTSSV. cDNA was generated in one tube by template-switch reverse transcription with TRGC- and TRDC-specific primers, using SuperScript II. The TRGC primer was designed for binding to both the TRGC1 and TRGC2 constant genes. The KAPA Real-Time Library Amplification Kit was used for TRG and TRD amplification, and AMPure XP bead purification was performed between steps. Index PCR with the Nextera XT Index Kit was used to add Illumina sequencing adapters. Sequencing of TRG and TRD amplicons was performed on an Illumina MiSeq with the V2 300 kit, and 150 bp paired-end reads were generated. The original pipeline was this. Before any further analysis, FastQC version 0.11.8 was used to check read quality. Reads were aligned to GenBank TRG or TRD reference genes, and CDR3 sequences were built with MiXCR version 3.0.3. Default MiXCR settings were used with one exception: TRDD gene segments were assembled from 3 consecutive nucleotides instead of 5. N additions, CDR3 length, J segment length and clonotype sharing between samples were computed with VDJtools version 1.2.1. CDR3 sequences that were out of frame or contained stop codons were removed from the analysis. Infant repertoires were assessed for overlap with previously published fetal, cord blood and adult blood Vgamma9Vdelta2 repertoires. Identical DNA sequences were merged into single rows after TCRdb reprocessed the public reads with CATT. The authors' filters were not applied to this entry. The table for this sample lists a few hundred gamma-chain clones; roughly 2.2% of them were counted only once. The ten biggest clones cover roughly 29% of the sample.

The same treatment, using spiramycin and/or pyrimethamine plus sulfadiazine plus folinic acid, was given to mothers of both infected and uninfected infants. Every infant, whether infected or uninfected, was delivered at term after more than 37 weeks of gestation. About 1 mL of blood was processed into PBMCs by Lymphoprep gradient centrifugation, after which the PBMCs were cryopreserved in liquid nitrogen and shipped to Belgium. Thawed PBMCs were labeled with Zombie NIR viability dye and stained with CD3, TCR gammadelta, Vgamma9 and Vdelta2 antibodies. CD3+ TCRgammadelta+ T cells were sorted on a FACSAria III with a mean purity of around 98%. For each sample, the RNeasy Micro Kit was used to isolate RNA from around 10,000 sorted gammadelta T cells. The study infants had mothers who were enrolled with primary T. gondii infection during pregnancy. Peripheral blood was collected from the infants at an outpatient microbiology and virology center in Pavia, Italy.

The sequence joins TRGV4 to TRGJ1 or TRGJ2. The receptor comes from a child under 10 years old born to a mother with Toxoplasma gondii infection during pregnancy, either congenitally infected or uninfected (not recorded which). The sample taken for sequencing was gamma-delta T cells from blood. The nucleotide sequence is given as TGTGCCACCTGGGAGGCTTATTATAAGAAACTCTTT. Its translation is CATWEAYYKKLF.